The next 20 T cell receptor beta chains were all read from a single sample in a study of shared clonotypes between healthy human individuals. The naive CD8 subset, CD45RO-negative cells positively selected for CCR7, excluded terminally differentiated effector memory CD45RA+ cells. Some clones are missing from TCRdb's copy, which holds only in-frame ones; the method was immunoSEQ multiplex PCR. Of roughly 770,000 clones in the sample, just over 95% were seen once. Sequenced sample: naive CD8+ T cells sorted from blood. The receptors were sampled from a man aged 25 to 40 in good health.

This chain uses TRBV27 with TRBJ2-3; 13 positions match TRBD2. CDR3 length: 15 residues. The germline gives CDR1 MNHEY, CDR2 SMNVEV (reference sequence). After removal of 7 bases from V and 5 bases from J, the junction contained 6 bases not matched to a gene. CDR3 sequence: CASTPGTSGIDTQYF. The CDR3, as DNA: TGTGCCAGCACCCCTGGGACTAGCGGGATAGATACGCAGTATTTT.

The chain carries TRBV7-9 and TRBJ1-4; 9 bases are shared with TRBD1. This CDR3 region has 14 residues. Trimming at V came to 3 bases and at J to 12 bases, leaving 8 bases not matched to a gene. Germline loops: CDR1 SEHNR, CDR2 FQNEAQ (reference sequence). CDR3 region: CASSFFEQGAELFF. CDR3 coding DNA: TGTGCCAGCAGCTTCTTTGAACAGGGGGCAGAACTGTTTTTT.

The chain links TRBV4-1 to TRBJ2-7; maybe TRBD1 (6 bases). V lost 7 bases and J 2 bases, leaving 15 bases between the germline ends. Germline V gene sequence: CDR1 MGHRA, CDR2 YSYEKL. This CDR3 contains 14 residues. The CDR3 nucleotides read TGCGCCAGCATGCCAGTAGAGGGGGCCTACGAGCAGTACTTC. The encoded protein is CASMPVEGAYEQYF.

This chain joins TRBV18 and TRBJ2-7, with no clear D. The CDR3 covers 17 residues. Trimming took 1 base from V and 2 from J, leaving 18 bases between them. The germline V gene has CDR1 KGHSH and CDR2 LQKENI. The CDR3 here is CASSPRNLVERTYEQYF. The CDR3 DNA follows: TGTGCCAGCTCACCACGGAATCTGGTAGAACGTACCTACGAGCAGTACTTC.

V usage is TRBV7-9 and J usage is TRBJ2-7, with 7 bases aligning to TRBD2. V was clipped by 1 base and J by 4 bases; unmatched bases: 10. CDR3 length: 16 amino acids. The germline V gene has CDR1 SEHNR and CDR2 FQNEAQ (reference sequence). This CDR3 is CASSLVRSSGMYEQYF. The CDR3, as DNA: TGTGCCAGCAGCTTAGTTCGATCTAGCGGTATGTACGAGCAGTACTTC.

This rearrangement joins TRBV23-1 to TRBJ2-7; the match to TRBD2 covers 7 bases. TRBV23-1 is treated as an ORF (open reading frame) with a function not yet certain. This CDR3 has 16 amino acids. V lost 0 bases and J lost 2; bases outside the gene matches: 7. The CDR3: CASSQSTLLATYEQYF. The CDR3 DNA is TGCGCCAGCAGTCAATCGACCCTACTAGCGACCTACGAGCAGTACTTC.

The CDR3 DNA sequence: TGTGCCAGCAGTGAGGAGTATAGGTCCTACGAGCAGTACTTC. Protein sequence: CASSEEYRSYEQYF. This chain uses TRBV2 with TRBJ2-7; D call uncertain. Trimming removed 3 bases from V and 1 base from J, with 10 bases in between. Looked up from germline, CDR1 is SNHLY and CDR2 is FYNNEI. The CDR3 sequence is 14 residues long.

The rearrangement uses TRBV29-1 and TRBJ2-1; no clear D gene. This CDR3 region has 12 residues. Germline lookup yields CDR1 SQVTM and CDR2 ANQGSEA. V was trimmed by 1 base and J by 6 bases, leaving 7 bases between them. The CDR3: CSVEGRINEQFF. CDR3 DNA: TGCAGCGTTGAAGGGCGGATCAATGAGCAGTTCTTC.

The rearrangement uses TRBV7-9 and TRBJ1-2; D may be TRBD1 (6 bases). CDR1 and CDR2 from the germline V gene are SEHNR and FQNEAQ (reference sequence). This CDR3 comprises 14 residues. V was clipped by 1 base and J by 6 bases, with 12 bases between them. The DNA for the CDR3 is TGTGCCAGCAGCTTAGGGGGGCGCGGGAATGGCTACACCTTC. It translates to CASSLGGRGNGYTF. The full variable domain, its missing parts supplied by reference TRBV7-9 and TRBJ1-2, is DTGVSQNPRHKITKRGQNVTFRCDPISEHNRLYWYRQTLGQGPEFLTYFQNEAQLEKSRLLSDRFSAERPKGSFSTLEIQRTEQGDSAMYLCASSLGGRGNGYTFGSGTRLTVV.

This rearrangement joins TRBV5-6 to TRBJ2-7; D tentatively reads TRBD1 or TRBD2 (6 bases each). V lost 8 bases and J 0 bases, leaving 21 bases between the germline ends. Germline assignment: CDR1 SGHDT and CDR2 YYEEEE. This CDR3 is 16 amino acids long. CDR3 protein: CASAFWAGTSSYEQYF. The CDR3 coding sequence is TGTGCCAGTGCCTTTTGGGCGGGGACAAGCTCCTACGAGCAGTACTTC.

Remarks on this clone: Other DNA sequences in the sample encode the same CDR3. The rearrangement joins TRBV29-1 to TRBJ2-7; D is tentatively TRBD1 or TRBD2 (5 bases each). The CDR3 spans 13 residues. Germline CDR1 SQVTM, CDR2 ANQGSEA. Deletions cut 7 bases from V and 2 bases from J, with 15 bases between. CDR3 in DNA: TGCAGCGCACGGGACCTCAGGACCTACGAGCAGTACTTC. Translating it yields CSARDLRTYEQYF.

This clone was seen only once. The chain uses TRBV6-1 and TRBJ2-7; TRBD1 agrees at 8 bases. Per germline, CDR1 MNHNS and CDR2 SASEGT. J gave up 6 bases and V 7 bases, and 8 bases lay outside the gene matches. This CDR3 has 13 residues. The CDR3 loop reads CASTQGASVEQYF. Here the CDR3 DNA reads TGTGCCAGCACGCAGGGGGCGTCAGTCGAGCAGTACTTC.

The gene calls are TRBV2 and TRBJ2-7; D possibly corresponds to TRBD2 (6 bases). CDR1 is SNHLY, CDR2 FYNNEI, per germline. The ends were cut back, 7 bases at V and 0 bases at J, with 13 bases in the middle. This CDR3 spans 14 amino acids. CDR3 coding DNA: TGTGCCAGCACCCTGGGACTGAACTCCTACGAGCAGTACTTC. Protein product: CASTLGLNSYEQYF.

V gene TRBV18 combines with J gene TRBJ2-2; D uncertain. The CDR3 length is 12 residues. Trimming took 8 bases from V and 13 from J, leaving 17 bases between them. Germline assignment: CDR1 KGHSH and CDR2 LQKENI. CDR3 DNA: TGTGCCAGCCTGAATCCACCATCCGGGCTGTTTTTT. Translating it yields CASLNPPSGLFF.

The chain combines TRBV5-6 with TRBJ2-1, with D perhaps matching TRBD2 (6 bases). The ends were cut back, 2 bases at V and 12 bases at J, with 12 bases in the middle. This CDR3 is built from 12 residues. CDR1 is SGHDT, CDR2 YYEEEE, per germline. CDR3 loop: CASSLSGLGQFF. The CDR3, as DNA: TGTGCCAGCAGCTTAAGCGGGCTCGGGCAGTTCTTC.

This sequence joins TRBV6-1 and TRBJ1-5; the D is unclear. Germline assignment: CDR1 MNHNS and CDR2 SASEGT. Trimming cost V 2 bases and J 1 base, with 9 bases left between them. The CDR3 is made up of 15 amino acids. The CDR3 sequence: CASSEWRLSNQPQHF. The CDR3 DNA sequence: TGTGCCAGCAGTGAATGGAGACTCAGCAATCAGCCCCAGCATTTT.

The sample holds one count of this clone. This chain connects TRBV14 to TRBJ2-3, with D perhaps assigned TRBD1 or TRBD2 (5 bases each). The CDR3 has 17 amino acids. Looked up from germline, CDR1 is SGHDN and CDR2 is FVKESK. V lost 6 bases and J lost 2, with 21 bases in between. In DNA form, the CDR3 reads TGTGCCAGCAGATTCACCGGGACCGAGGATTACACAGATACGCAGTATTTT. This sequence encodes CASRFTGTEDYTDTQYF.

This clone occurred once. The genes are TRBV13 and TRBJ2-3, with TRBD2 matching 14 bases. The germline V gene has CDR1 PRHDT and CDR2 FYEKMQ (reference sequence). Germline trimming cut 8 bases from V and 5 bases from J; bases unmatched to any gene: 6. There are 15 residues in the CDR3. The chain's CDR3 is CASLETSGRGDTQYF. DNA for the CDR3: TGTGCCAGCCTTGAGACTAGCGGGAGGGGAGATACGCAGTATTTT.

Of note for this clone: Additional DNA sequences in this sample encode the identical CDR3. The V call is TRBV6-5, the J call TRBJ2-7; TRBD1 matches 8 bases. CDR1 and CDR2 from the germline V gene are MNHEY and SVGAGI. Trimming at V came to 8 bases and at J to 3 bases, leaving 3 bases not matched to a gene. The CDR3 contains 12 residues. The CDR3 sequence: CASGQGSYEQYF. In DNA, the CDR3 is TGTGCCAGCGGACAGGGTAGCTACGAGCAGTACTTC.

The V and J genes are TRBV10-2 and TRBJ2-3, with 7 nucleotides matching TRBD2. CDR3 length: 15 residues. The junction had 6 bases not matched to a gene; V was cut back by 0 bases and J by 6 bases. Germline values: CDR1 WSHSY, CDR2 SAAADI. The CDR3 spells CASSESTLAADTQYF. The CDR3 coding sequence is TGCGCCAGCAGTGAGTCGACTCTAGCGGCGGATACGCAGTATTTT.